Listed below are T cell receptor beta chains from one sample, sequenced in a study of immune evolution from preneoplasia to lung adenocarcinoma. Method: immunoSEQ multiplex PCR; TCRdb's copy keeps in-frame clones and lacks some. This sample has roughly 15,000 clones; 65% to 90% occur once, and the top ten carry approximately 2.8%. Input material: FFPE lung adenocarcinoma in situ tissue. Every receptor here comes from an older donor with lung adenocarcinoma. The CDR3 runs from the conserved cysteine through the conserved F or W. D genes are given only for firm matches. For some rows the clone size is stated as once, few or many, or as a class when expanded; others skip it.

j_gene	v_gene	d_gene	abundance	CDR3aa	CDR3nt
TRBJ2-2	TRBV30	.	.	CAWSVLGPNTGELFF	TGTGCCTGGAGTGTCCTCGGGCCCAACACCGGGGAGCTGTTTTTT
TRBJ1-1	TRBV13	TRBD1	.	CASSLQGGRNEAFF	TGTGCCAGCAGCTTACAAGGGGGCCGGAATGAAGCTTTCTTT
TRBJ1-1	TRBV12-5	.	.	CASGLMGLTEAFF	TGTGCTAGTGGTTTGATGGGGCTCACTGAAGCTTTCTTT
TRBJ2-1	TRBV19	.	once	CASSMTRDKAYEQFF	TGTGCCAGTAGTATGACCCGGGACAAGGCATATGAGCAGTTCTTC
TRBJ2-4	TRBV6-5	.	.	CASSYSRTQNIQYF	TGTGCCAGCAGTTACTCCCGGACTCAAAACATTCAGTACTTC
TRBJ2-1	TRBV30	TRBD2	.	CAWLNSGRASAEQFF	TGTGCCTGGCTAAACAGCGGGAGGGCCTCAGCCGAGCAGTTCTTC
TRBJ2-1	TRBV2	TRBD1	few	CARGTGNNEQFF	TGTGCCAGGGGGACAGGGAACAATGAGCAGTTCTTC
TRBJ2-5	TRBV2	.	.	CASSELQQETQYF	TGTGCCAGCAGTGAGTTACAGCAAGAGACCCAGTACTTC
TRBJ2-6	TRBV19	.	.	CASSPGSGANVLTF	TGTGCCAGTAGTCCGGGCTCTGGGGCCAACGTCCTGACTTTC
TRBJ2-7	TRBV4-2	.	once	CASSPDNPSKQYF	TGTGCCAGCAGCCCGGACAACCCCAGCAAGCAGTACTTC
TRBJ2-1	TRBV19	.	.	CASSINSEDEQFF	TGTGCCAGTAGTATAAATTCCGAGGATGAGCAGTTCTTC
TRBJ2-2	TRBV11-2	.	once	CASSLGVAANTGELFF	TGTGCCAGCAGCTTAGGGGTAGCGGCGAACACCGGGGAGCTGTTTTTT
TRBJ2-7	TRBV19	TRBD1	.	CASSGQGRVDEQYF	TGTGCCAGTAGTGGACAGGGGAGGGTGGACGAGCAGTACTTC
TRBJ2-2	TRBV5-1	TRBD2	few	CASSGPWTSGSGGELFF	TGCGCCAGCAGCGGACCCTGGACTAGCGGGAGCGGTGGGGAGCTGTTTTTT
TRBJ2-1	TRBV19	.	.	CASSIKDAINEQFF	TGTGCCAGTAGTATAAAGGACGCGATCAATGAGCAGTTCTTC
TRBJ1-2	TRBV30	.	.	CAWSVPSQNVGYTF	TGTGCCTGGAGTGTACCCTCGCAGAATGTTGGCTACACCTTC
TRBJ2-1	TRBV19	.	once	CASSPDGSPGIQFF	TGTGCCAGTAGTCCCGACGGAAGTCCTGGTATACAGTTCTTC
TRBJ2-7	TRBV30	TRBD1	.	CAWSEGASSYEQYF	TGTGCCTGGAGTGAGGGGGCCAGCTCCTACGAGCAGTACTTC
TRBJ1-1	TRBV7-6	.	once	CASSLTTGFTEAFF	TGTGCCAGCAGCTTAACAACAGGGTTCACTGAAGCTTTCTTT
TRBJ2-7	TRBV18	.	.	CASSSLGNTGEQYF	TGTGCCAGCTCATCCCTGGGGAACACGGGGGAGCAGTACTTC
TRBJ1-5	TRBV2	.	.	CASSEAARNQPQHF	TGTGCCAGCAGTGAAGCGGCCAGAAATCAGCCCCAGCATTTT
TRBJ1-5	TRBV29-1	.	.	CSVAVIGDQPQHF	TGCAGCGTCGCCGTTATAGGGGATCAGCCCCAGCATTTT
TRBJ2-7	TRBV7-9	TRBD2	.	CASSFRLAGGPQAYEQYF	TGTGCCAGCAGCTTTCGTCTAGCGGGAGGGCCTCAGGCTTACGAGCAGTACTTC
TRBJ1-1	TRBV5-1	.	.	CASSTEDRYTEAFF	TGCGCCAGCAGTACGGAGGATAGATACACTGAAGCTTTCTTT
TRBJ2-3	TRBV7-2	TRBD1	.	CASSPATGWGTDTQYF	TGTGCCAGCAGCCCCGCGACAGGGTGGGGGACAGATACGCAGTATTTT
TRBJ2-7	TRBV29-1	.	few	CSVALKRDYEQYF	TGCAGCGTTGCCCTTAAACGGGACTACGAGCAGTACTTC
TRBJ2-3	TRBV10-2	TRBD2	once	CASSDRLAGTDTQYF	TGCGCCAGCAGTGACAGACTAGCGGGAACGGATACGCAGTATTTT
TRBJ2-1	TRBV29-1	.	.	CSVALLTSNYNEQFF	TGCAGCGTTGCTTTACTAACCAGCAATTACAATGAGCAGTTCTTC
TRBJ2-7	TRBV5-4	TRBD2	.	CASSLGASGRSSYEQYF	TGTGCCAGCAGCTTGGGGGCTAGCGGGAGGAGCTCCTACGAGCAGTACTTC
TRBJ2-3	TRBV4-3	TRBD2	few	CASSQDLPAGSADTQYF	TGCGCCAGCAGCCAAGATCTCCCAGCGGGAAGCGCAGATACGCAGTATTTT
TRBJ2-1	TRBV7-8	TRBD2	once	CASSLFTAGEVQFF	TGTGCCAGCAGCTTATTTACGGCGGGAGAGGTTCAGTTCTTC
TRBJ1-4	TRBV11-2	.	.	CASSLGAEDNEKLFF	TGTGCCAGCAGCTTAGGGGCCGAGGATAATGAAAAACTGTTTTTT
TRBJ2-1	TRBV2	TRBD2	once	CASSPITSGAGDEQFF	TGTGCCAGCAGCCCAATAACTAGCGGAGCCGGGGATGAGCAGTTCTTC
TRBJ2-7	TRBV27	.	.	CASSSTYGTRYYEQYF	TGTGCCAGCAGTTCCACATACGGGACAAGGTACTACGAGCAGTACTTC
TRBJ1-2	TRBV7-2	.	.	CASSRDGGTSDGYTF	TGTGCCAGCAGCCGCGATGGGGGGACATCGGATGGCTACACCTTC
TRBJ2-2	TRBV6-5	.	.	CASSHRDIWTGELFF	TGTGCCAGCAGTCACCGGGACATTTGGACCGGGGAGCTGTTTTTT
TRBJ2-3	TRBV18	.	.	CASSPLGVSDTQYF	TGTGCCAGCTCACCATTGGGGGTGTCAGATACGCAGTATTTT
TRBJ1-5	TRBV6-6	.	few	CASSSSQPQHF	TGTGCCAGCAGTTCAAGCCAGCCCCAGCATTTT
TRBJ2-1	TRBV7-3	TRBD2	.	CASSPTQSGRAISYNEQFF	TGTGCCAGCAGCCCGACCCAGAGCGGGAGGGCCATTAGCTACAATGAGCAGTTCTTC
TRBJ1-2	TRBV30	.	.	CAWSYTGRNPYGYTF	TGTGCCTGGAGTTACACAGGGCGGAATCCCTATGGCTACACCTTC
TRBJ2-3	TRBV4-2	.	.	CASSQGATDTQYF	TGTGCCAGCAGCCAGGGCGCCACAGATACGCAGTATTTT
TRBJ2-2	TRBV27	TRBD1	.	CASSLDRENTGELFF	TGTGCCAGCAGTTTAGACAGGGAGAACACCGGGGAGCTGTTTTTT